This T cell receptor (beta chain) was recorded in a study of blood T cell repertoires in COVID-19. Looking at the study overall: Nucleic acid was either cDNA or gDNA, and it came from T cells, B-cell-depleted T cells, or PBMCs.

The germline V gene has CDR1 LGHDT and CDR2 YNNKEL (reference sequence). This CDR3 is built from 14 residues. The V gene lost 1 base and the J gene lost 4 bases, with 8 bases spanning the gap. Only in-frame clones appear in the TCRdb table, and some are missing; sequencing was by immunoSEQ multiplex PCR. The data show about 400,000 clones, approximately 86% seen once. The sequenced sample consisted of peripheral blood. This TCR came from a human donor in a cohort sampled during active COVID-19. The J gene is TRBJ1-5, the V gene TRBV3-1 (or the pseudogene TRBV3-2); D not resolved. CDR3 nucleotide sequence: TGTGCCAGCAGCCAAGGGCCAGAAAATCAGCCCCAGCATTTT. Residues: CASSQGPENQPQHF.